This T cell receptor beta chain emerged from a study of OX40 agonist ivuxolimab in advanced cancers. In the study overall: Patients in dose escalation had liver, melanoma, kidney or head and neck cancers. One patient with hepatocellular carcinoma and two with cutaneous melanoma, three in all, had partial responses.

Autoimmune disease history or systemic immunosuppression led to patients being barred. As to this clone: Its antigen is not known.

Here immunoSEQ multiplex PCR was the method, and the copy in TCRdb shows in-frame clones only, minus some. The table lists approximately 60,000 clones, 65% to 85% of them singletons. Study-wide results and limits: CD8+ T cells were the subset that, on average, had more expanded clones than CD4+.

Germline V gives CDR1 LNHDA, CDR2 SQIVND (reference sequence). The V and J ends lost 9 bases and 1 base respectively, with 13 bases between them. The CDR3 extends over 14 amino acids. Sequenced here: CD4+ or CD8+ T cells sorted from blood, sampled in a trial of the OX40 agonist ivuxolimab. The sequence came from an adult with an advanced solid tumor such as melanoma, head and neck, liver or kidney cancer. The gene calls are TRBV19 and TRBJ2-1; tentatively, D is TRBD1 (6 bases). For the CDR3, the DNA is TGTGCCAGCAAAGGGACACCGTCCTACAATGAGCAGTTCTTC. Translation gives CASKGTPSYNEQFF.